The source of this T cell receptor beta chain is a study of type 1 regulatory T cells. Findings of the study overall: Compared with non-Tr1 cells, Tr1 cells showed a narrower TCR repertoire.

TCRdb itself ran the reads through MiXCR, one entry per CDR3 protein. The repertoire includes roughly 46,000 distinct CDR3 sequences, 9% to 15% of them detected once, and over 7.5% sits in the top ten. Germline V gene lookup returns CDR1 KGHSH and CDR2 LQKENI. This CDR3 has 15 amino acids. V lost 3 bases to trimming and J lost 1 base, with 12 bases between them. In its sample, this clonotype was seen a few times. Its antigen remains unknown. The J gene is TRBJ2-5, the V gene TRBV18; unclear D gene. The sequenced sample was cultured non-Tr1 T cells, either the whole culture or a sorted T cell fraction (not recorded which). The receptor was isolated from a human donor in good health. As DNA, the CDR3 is TGTGCCAGCTCACCCCAACAAGCGATCCAAGAGACCCAGTACTTC. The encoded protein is CASSPQQAIQETQYF.